What follows are 2 T cell receptor beta chains derived from one specimen sequenced in a study of vaccination effects on CD4 cells after COVID-19 (dated by TCRdb to between 2022 and 2023). Preparation of the library involved the immunoSEQ multiplex PCR assay. The table was pulled from immuneACCESS by TCRdb, which kept in-frame rearrangements only. Such tables lose some clones; where checked, under half of the loss comes from unresolved V genes, and the rest has no known cause. Within this sample are roughly 14,000 clones, with approximately 82% of them counted one time only. The ten largest account for around 23% of the sample. These TCRs' antigens remain unknown. In the ViraFEST assay, PBMC were stimulated with viral peptide pools, and TCR sequencing was then used to find antigen-specific CD4+ T cell clonotypes based on their expansion. After less than 13 days of culture, CD4+ T cells were isolated with the EasySep CD4+ T cell isolation kit.

Sequencing used CD4+ T cells from PBMCs cultured with HCoV-229E spike peptides, obtained before COVID-19 vaccination. Taken with the paper, the label for cell subset or site translates to: HCoV-229E spike overlapping peptide pool stimulation. Receptors originate from a human donor who received a COVID-19 vaccine.

The chain combines TRBV10-3 with TRBJ2-7; 8 positions match TRBD1. Germline CDR1 reads ENHRY; CDR2 reads SYGVKD. This CDR3 spans 13 amino acids. V lost 8 bases to trimming and J lost 0 bases; unmatched junction nucleotides: 3. The CDR3 protein is CAIRTGPSYEQYF. DNA of the CDR3: TGTGCCATCCGGACAGGGCCCTCCTACGAGCAGTACTTC.

The chain couples TRBV7-6 to TRBJ2-1, with D possibly matching TRBD2 (6 bases). This CDR3 is 15 amino acids long. CDR1 is SGHVS, CDR2 FNYEAQ, per germline. Between the trimmed V and J ends, which lost 5 bases and 5 bases, there was a span of 16 bases. Written as DNA, the CDR3 is TGTGCCAGCAGCCGGGCGGGGAGTATAGACAATGAGCAGTTCTTC. Protein sequence: CASSRAGSIDNEQFF. Variable domain in full (rest from reference TRBV7-6 and TRBJ2-1): GAGVSQSPRYKVTKRGQDVALRCDPISGHVSLYWYRQALGQGPEFLTYFNYEAQQDKSGLPNDRFSAERPEGSISTLTIQRTEQRDSAMYRCASSRAGSIDNEQFFGPGTRLTVL.